A selection of T cell receptor beta chains follows, all from one sample in a study of OX40 agonist ivuxolimab in advanced cancers. Clones were sequenced by immunoSEQ multiplex PCR, and TCRdb holds only the in-frame ones, with some missing. The data hold about 48,000 clones, with about 81% observed a single time. Sequencing used CD4+ or CD8+ T cells sorted from blood, obtained in a trial of the OX40 agonist ivuxolimab. The source of these receptors is an adult with an advanced solid tumor such as melanoma, head and neck, liver or kidney cancer. The CDR3 runs from the conserved cysteine through the conserved F or W. Fields, in order: CDR3 length, J gene, V gene, clone size, CDR3 protein. Clone size is not always given. Where it is, it says once, few, many or a class for expanded clones.

17 TRBJ2-3 TRBV7-8 once CASSISLGLTKTDTQYF
14 TRBJ2-1 TRBV10-1 NA CASSETSASNEQFF
15 TRBJ2-1 TRBV5-4 NA CASSLGQGGQDRQFF
12 TRBJ2-1 TRBV5-4 NA CASSLGWNEQFF
16 TRBJ1-3 TRBV19 NA CASSASGVGSGNTIYF
17 TRBJ2-1 TRBV6-1 NA CASSGGSGASLGREQFF
15 TRBJ1-5 TRBV5-1 NA CASAADSWGDQPQHF
14 TRBJ1-1 TRBV4-1 once CASSQLGIATEAFF
13 TRBJ1-2 TRBV6-5 NA CASSPDREVGYTF
15 TRBJ2-2 TRBV7-2 NA CASSLGRVSAGELFF
14 TRBJ2-3 TRBV11-2 NA CASSIMRGRDTQYF
12 TRBJ1-6 TRBV10-3 NA CAISVGDSPLHF
15 TRBJ2-1 TRBV19 NA CASSSLAGSYNEQFF
17 TRBJ2-2 TRBV9 NA CASSVGGLGANTGELFF
12 TRBJ1-1 TRBV19 once CASSTGNTEAFF
13 TRBJ2-6 TRBV29-1 NA CSVELSGANVLTF
15 TRBJ1-1 TRBV7-2 NA CASSQPSLGGLEAFF
17 TRBJ2-5 TRBV29-1 NA CSVGLAGDRGWQETQYF
16 TRBJ2-5 TRBV13 NA CASSLNLLAGEETQYF
12 TRBJ2-2 TRBV11-2 NA CASSLDGGGLFF
14 TRBJ2-7 TRBV19 NA CASSEQVTSYEQYF
13 TRBJ2-7 TRBV18 NA CASSETSFGEQYF
16 TRBJ2-1 TRBV10-1 NA CASSPSGWSSYNEQFF
13 TRBJ1-5 TRBV29-1 NA CSVTTGGNQPQHF
11 TRBJ2-7 TRBV6-6 NA CASLQRGEQYF
13 TRBJ2-3 TRBV10-3 once CASSGGVTDTQYF
15 TRBJ1-1 TRBV30 NA CAWASPQGAHTEAFF
16 TRBJ2-3 TRBV2 NA CASSVAGSPGTDTQYF
17 TRBJ2-3 TRBV10-3 NA CAISERGIRTSTDTQYF
13 TRBJ1-2 TRBV6-5 NA CASSYGGNYGYTF
13 TRBJ1-1 TRBV19 NA CASSIERRTEAFF
14 TRBJ2-4 TRBV12-5 NA CASGQGQGKNIQYF
15 TRBJ2-3 TRBV5-1 NA CASSLGLSSTDTQYF
13 TRBJ1-2 TRBV27 NA CASSLAGGYGYTF
17 TRBJ1-1 TRBV9 NA CASSTHFFQDMNTEAFF
13 TRBJ2-5 TRBV4-3 NA CASSRHRGETQYF
14 TRBJ2-1 TRBV6-1 NA CASREGGPNNEQFF
15 TRBJ1-3 TRBV30 NA CAWSHGRRAGNTIYF
12 TRBJ2-1 TRBV6-6 medium-sized CASSQEGQSQFF
16 TRBJ2-7 TRBV5-8 NA CASSLALAGVPYEQYF
18 TRBJ1-6 TRBV10-2 NA CASSESPGQGNRVSPLHF
15 TRBJ1-5 TRBV10-3 NA CAISVDRMTNQPQHF
16 TRBJ2-2 TRBV10-2 few CASSERPTRDTGELFF
12 TRBJ2-1 TRBV18 NA CASSPKREEQFF
13 TRBJ2-7 TRBV6-6 NA CASSYTRVNEQYF
12 TRBJ2-3 TRBV10-2 NA CASAEALDTQYF
16 TRBJ2-3 TRBV7-9 NA CASSLASGISTDTQYF
19 TRBJ2-5 TRBV30 once CAWSVYGGTYLAPKETQYF
16 TRBJ2-1 TRBV27 NA CASSPRTSGIANEQFF
16 TRBJ2-2 TRBV9 NA CASSVVPSRNTGELFF
13 TRBJ2-7 TRBV5-1 NA CASRVAGPYEQYF
15 TRBJ2-7 TRBV6-1 NA CASRTLAVLTYEQYF
14 TRBJ2-5 TRBV29-1 NA CSVRLTGARETQYF
15 TRBJ1-5 TRBV7-9 NA CASSFTLGDNQPQHF